This TCR beta chain was recovered during a study of graft-versus-host responses after intestinal transplantation. With respect to this clone: What it recognizes is unknown.

Study findings and constraints: Recipient marrow contained GvH clones, some of which appeared first in ileum or blood. With peak circulating GvH clone levels came an association with early post-transplant HvG declines.

Sequencing was performed with immunoSEQ multiplex PCR; in TCRdb, only in-frame clones are kept and a portion is missing. The profile shows tens of thousands of clones, more than 80% of them singletons. Germline V gives CDR1 SGDLS, CDR2 YYNGEE. This CDR3 has 15 amino acids. V shed 1 base and J shed 4 bases, with 14 bases lying between them. This TCR was recovered from a human donor who was the organ donor for an intestinal transplant. This sample comprised unstimulated CD4+ T cells sorted from spleen or lymph node cells, obtained before transplant. The chain carries TRBV9 and TRBJ2-5, with D tentatively TRBD1 (7 bases). In DNA form, the CDR3 reads TGTGCCAGCAGCGTACTTGGAGGGGGCACAGAGACCCAGTACTTC. Protein: CASSVLGGGTETQYF.